This record looks at one T cell receptor (beta chain) sequence and its context. Its antigen is still unknown. The data originate from a study of shared clonotypes between healthy human individuals. Broader study findings: At large depth, rarefaction still showed sorted-subset sequencing to be incomplete.

Generated by immunoSEQ multiplex PCR, the TCRdb table keeps only in-frame clones and is missing some. The sample consists of about 960,000 clones, less than 85% of them appearing once. From germline, CDR1 is SGHVS and CDR2 FQNEAQ. V lost 1 base to trimming and J lost 2 bases, with 8 bases between them. The CDR3 is 14 residues long. The source material was memory CD4+ T cells sorted from blood. Subset denoted: CD45RA-negative fraction. The receptor comes from a man aged 18 to 29 in good health. The chain combines TRBV7-8 with TRBJ2-5, with D hard to call. The CDR3 loop is CASSLEEKQETQYF. In DNA form, the CDR3 reads TGTGCCAGCAGCTTAGAGGAGAAACAAGAGACCCAGTACTTC.